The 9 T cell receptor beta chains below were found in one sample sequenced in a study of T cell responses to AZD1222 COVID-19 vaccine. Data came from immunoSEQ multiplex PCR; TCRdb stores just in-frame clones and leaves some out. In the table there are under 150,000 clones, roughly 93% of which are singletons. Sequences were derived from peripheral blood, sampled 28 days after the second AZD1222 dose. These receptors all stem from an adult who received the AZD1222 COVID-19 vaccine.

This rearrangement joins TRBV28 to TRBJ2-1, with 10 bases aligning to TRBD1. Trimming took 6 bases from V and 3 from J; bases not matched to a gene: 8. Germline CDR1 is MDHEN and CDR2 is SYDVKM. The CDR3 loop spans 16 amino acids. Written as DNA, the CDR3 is TGTGCCAGCAGCTCGGGACAGGGGTTTCTCTACAATGAGCAGTTCTTC. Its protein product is CASSSGQGFLYNEQFF. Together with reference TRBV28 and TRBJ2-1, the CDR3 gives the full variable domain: DVKVTQSSRYLVKRTGEKVFLECVQDMDHENMFWYRQDPGLGLRLIYFSYDVKMKEKGDIPEGYSVSREKKERFSLILESASTNQTSMYLCASSSGQGFLYNEQFFGPGTRLTVL.

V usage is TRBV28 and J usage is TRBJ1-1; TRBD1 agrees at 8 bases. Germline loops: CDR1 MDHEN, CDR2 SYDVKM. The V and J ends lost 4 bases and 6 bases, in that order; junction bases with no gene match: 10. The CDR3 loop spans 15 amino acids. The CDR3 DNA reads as TGTGCCAGCAGTTCCGTCGGACAGGGATCATCTGAAGCTTTCTTT. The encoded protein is CASSSVGQGSSEAFF. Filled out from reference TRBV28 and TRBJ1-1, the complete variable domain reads DVKVTQSSRYLVKRTGEKVFLECVQDMDHENMFWYRQDPGLGLRLIYFSYDVKMKEKGDIPEGYSVSREKKERFSLILESASTNQTSMYLCASSSVGQGSSEAFFGQGTRLTVV.

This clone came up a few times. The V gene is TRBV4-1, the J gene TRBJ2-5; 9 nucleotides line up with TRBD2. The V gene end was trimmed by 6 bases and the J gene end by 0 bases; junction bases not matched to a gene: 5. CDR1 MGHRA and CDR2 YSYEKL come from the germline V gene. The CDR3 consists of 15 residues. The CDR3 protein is CASRRSSGDQETQYF. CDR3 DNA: TGCGCCAGCAGACGATCTAGCGGGGACCAAGAGACCCAGTACTTC.

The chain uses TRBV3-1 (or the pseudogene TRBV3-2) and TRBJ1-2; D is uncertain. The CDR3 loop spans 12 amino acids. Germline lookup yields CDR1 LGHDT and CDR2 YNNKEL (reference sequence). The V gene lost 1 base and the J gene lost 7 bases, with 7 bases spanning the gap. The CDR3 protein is CASSQGPIGYTF. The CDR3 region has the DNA TGTGCCAGCAGCCAAGGACCTATTGGCTACACCTTC.

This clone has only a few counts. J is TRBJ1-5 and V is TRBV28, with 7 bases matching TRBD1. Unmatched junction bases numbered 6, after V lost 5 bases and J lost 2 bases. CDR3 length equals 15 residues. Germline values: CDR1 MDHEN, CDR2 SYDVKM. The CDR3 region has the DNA TGTGCCAGCAGTCCCATAGGGGGCGGCAATCAGCCCCAGCATTTT. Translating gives CASSPIGGGNQPQHF.

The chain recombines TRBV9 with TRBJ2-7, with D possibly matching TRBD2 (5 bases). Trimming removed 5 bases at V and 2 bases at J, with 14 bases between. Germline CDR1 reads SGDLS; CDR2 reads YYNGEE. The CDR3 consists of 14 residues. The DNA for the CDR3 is TGTGCCAGCAGTACCGACACTAGGCCCTACGAGCAGTACTTC. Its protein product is CASSTDTRPYEQYF.

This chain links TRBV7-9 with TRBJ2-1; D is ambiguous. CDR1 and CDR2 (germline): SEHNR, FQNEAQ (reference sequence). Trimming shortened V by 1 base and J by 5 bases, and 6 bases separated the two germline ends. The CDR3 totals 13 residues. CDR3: CASSLDPNNEQFF. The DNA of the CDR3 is TGTGCCAGCAGCTTAGATCCGAACAATGAGCAGTTCTTC.

The CDR3 reads CASSVDRVGNTIYF. The CDR3 region has the DNA TGTGCCAGTAGTGTCGACAGGGTTGGAAACACCATATATTTT. The V call is TRBV19, the J call TRBJ1-3; 7 bases map to TRBD1. From germline, CDR1 is LNHDA and CDR2 SQIVND (reference sequence). The V segment lost 5 bases and the J segment 3 bases; nucleotides outside the gene matches: 4. The CDR3 runs to 14 residues.

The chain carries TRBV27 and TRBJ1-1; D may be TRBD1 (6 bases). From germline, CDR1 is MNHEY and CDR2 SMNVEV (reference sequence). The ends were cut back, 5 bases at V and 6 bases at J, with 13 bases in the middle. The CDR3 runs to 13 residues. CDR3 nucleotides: TGTGCCAGCAGTGGCGAGGGGGACTCTGAAGCTTTCTTT. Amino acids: CASSGEGDSEAFF.